This T cell receptor beta chain was retrieved from a study of T cell changes during pregnancy in multiple sclerosis. Repertoires were generated with immunoSEQ multiplex PCR, while TCRdb's copy carries only in-frame clones and drops some. This table has 58,000 or so clones, around nine tenths appearing once. The CDR3 contains 17 residues. Per the germline V gene, CDR1 is SGHTA and CDR2 is FQGNSA. V was trimmed by 5 bases and J by 2 bases, leaving 21 bases between them. The sequence was obtained from a female donor with multiple sclerosis, enrolled in a pregnancy study. J is TRBJ1-1 and V is TRBV7-2; D is perhaps TRBD1 (5 bases). The material was CD4+ T cells from peripheral blood mononuclear cells, obtained in the third trimester of pregnancy. CDR3 nucleotides: TGTGCCAGCAGCCGACCTTTGAAGGGCAGGACAAACACTGAAGCTTTCTTT. It codes for CASSRPLKGRTNTEAFF.